The 30 T cell receptor beta chains below all came from one sample that was sequenced in a study of T cells expressing NK-cell markers. No DNA is given; TCRdb re-called the 5' RACE reads and lists each CDR3 protein once. The sample data list approximately 380,000 distinct CDR3 sequences. The sequencing input was blood T cells: a sorted CD56 or NKG2C T cell subset, CD4+ or CD8+ T cells, or bulk PBMC T cells (not recorded which). The origin of the receptors is a man aged 18 to 69 in good health.

V gene TRBV9 combines with J gene TRBJ1-1; as DNA is missing, the TRBD1 call by TCRdb cannot be tested. Per the germline V gene, CDR1 is SGDLS and CDR2 is YYNGEE. The CDR3 length is 15 residues. The CDR3 region is CASSPGTTYSPEAFF.

The chain has TRBV11-2 and TRBJ2-5; TCRdb picks TRBD1, but there is no DNA to check that call. Germline V lookup: CDR1 SGHAT, CDR2 FQNNGV. The CDR3 has 14 amino acids. The CDR3 loop reads CASSIPGQGPAQYF.

J is TRBJ2-1 and V is TRBV2; TCRdb names TRBD1, which stays unverified in the absence of DNA. This CDR3 has 14 residues. Germline loops: CDR1 SNHLY, CDR2 FYNNEI. The CDR3: CASSGDRVRGEQFF. The whole variable domain, filled in from reference TRBV2 and TRBJ2-1, reads EPEVTQTPSHQVTQMGQEVILRCVPISNHLYFYWYRQILGQKVEFLVSFYNNEISEKSEIFDDQFSVERPDGSNFTLKIRSTKLEDSAMYFCASSGDRVRGEQFFGPGTRLTVL.

The rearrangement links TRBV7-3 to TRBJ2-5; no DNA is available, so the TRBD1 call from TCRdb remains unchecked. The CDR3 length is 14 residues. The germline V gene encodes CDR1 SGHTA and CDR2 FQGTGA. The CDR3 sequence is CASSRGTDSETQYF.

This sequence joins TRBV11-1 and TRBJ2-6; TCRdb returns TRBD1, unconfirmable since there is no DNA. Germline-derived CDR1 and CDR2 are SGHAT and FQDESV (reference sequence). The CDR3 extends over 19 amino acids. The CDR3 protein is CASSSHAGTGSPGANVLTF.

The V gene is TRBV7-9, the J gene TRBJ2-7; the TCRdb D gene call, TRBD1, has no DNA to confirm it. CDR3 length equals 17 residues. CDR1 and CDR2 (germline): SEHNR, FQNEAQ (reference sequence). The chain's CDR3 is CASSRIRGLSSPYEQYF. The variable domain in full, with the rest retrieved from reference TRBV7-9 and TRBJ2-7, is DTGVSQNPRHKITKRGQNVTFRCDPISEHNRLYWYRQTLGQGPEFLTYFQNEAQLEKSRLLSDRFSAERPKGSFSTLEIQRTEQGDSAMYLCASSRIRGLSSPYEQYFGPGTRLTVT.

V usage is TRBV20-1 and J usage is TRBJ1-6. Germline values: CDR1 DFQATT, CDR2 SNEGSKA (reference sequence). This CDR3 has 15 amino acids. This CDR3 reads CSARDSGGRNSPLHF.

The V and J genes are TRBV10-2 and TRBJ2-7. Germline V gene lookup returns CDR1 WSHSY and CDR2 SAAADI. The CDR3 has 13 amino acids. The CDR3 is CATNRGTSYEQYF.

The rearrangement uses TRBV6-1 and TRBJ2-7. CDR1 and CDR2 (germline): MNHNS, SASEGT. The CDR3 has 12 residues. The CDR3 reads CASSDAGWEQYF.

V usage is TRBV5-1 and J usage is TRBJ2-7; the D call of TRBD1 rests on TCRdb alone, since no DNA is present to check it. The CDR3 spans 13 residues. Germline CDR1 reads SGHRS; CDR2 reads YFSETQ. The chain's CDR3 is CASSPARVDEQYF.

This chain links TRBV28 with TRBJ1-1; lacking DNA, the TRBD1 call made by TCRdb goes unchecked. CDR1 is MDHEN, CDR2 SYDVKM, per germline. The CDR3 runs 17 residues. The CDR3 sequence is CASSLVASGTVNTEAFF.

This sequence joins TRBV12-3 or TRBV12-4 and TRBJ2-1; as DNA is missing, the TRBD1 call by TCRdb cannot be tested. The CDR3 is made up of 14 amino acids. The CDR3 region is CASSFSGGRDEQFF.

This chain uses TRBV6-1 with TRBJ2-1; TCRdb outputs TRBD1, but without DNA this stays unchecked. Per the germline V gene, CDR1 is MNHNS and CDR2 is SASEGT. The CDR3 contains 16 residues. CDR3: CASSKTGDKPYNEQFF.

The chain links TRBV10-2 to TRBJ2-1; checking the TCRdb D call of TRBD2 is not possible without DNA. Looked up from germline, CDR1 is WSHSY and CDR2 is SAAADI. CDR3 size: 15 residues. The CDR3 spells CASRDPGLSQNEQFF.

This chain links TRBV11-2 with TRBJ2-1; TCRdb designates TRBD1, a call that cannot be tested without DNA. Germline CDR1 SGHAT, CDR2 FQNNGV. This CDR3 spans 13 amino acids. The CDR3 protein is CATRAGAYNEQFF.

The rearrangement uses TRBV7-2 and TRBJ1-1. Germline CDR1 is SGHTA and CDR2 is FQGNSA. CDR3 length equals 14 residues. The chain's CDR3 is CASSWAGARAEAFF.

V usage is TRBV12-3 or TRBV12-4 and J usage is TRBJ2-3; the TCRdb call, TRBD2, lacks DNA for checking. The CDR3 sequence is 16 residues long. CDR3 region: CASGPQGGRRTDTQYF.

V and J are TRBV19 and TRBJ2-2. Germline V gives CDR1 LNHDA, CDR2 SQIVND (reference sequence). The CDR3 loop spans 14 amino acids. CDR3 sequence reads: CASSIEAATGELFF. The variable domain in full, completed from reference TRBV19 and TRBJ2-2, reads DGGITQSPKYLFRKEGQNVTLSCEQNLNHDAMYWYRQDPGQGLRLIYYSQIVNDFQKGDIAEGYSVSREKKESFPLTVTSAQKNPTAFYLCASSIEAATGELFFGEGSRLTVL.

The chain joins TRBV4-1 to TRBJ2-3; TCRdb returns TRBD1, unconfirmable since there is no DNA. The CDR3 is made up of 16 amino acids. Germline V gene sequence: CDR1 MGHRA, CDR2 YSYEKL. This chain's CDR3 is CASSTRTGRYRDTQYF.

V usage is TRBV7-2 and J usage is TRBJ2-3; TCRdb proposes TRBD1, but this gene call is untestable without DNA. Germline lookup yields CDR1 SGHTA and CDR2 FQGNSA. There are 15 residues in the CDR3. The CDR3 region is CASSPLEGATDTQYF.

The CDR3 sequence is CASSAGGVADYEQYF. V is TRBV28 and J is TRBJ2-7; there is no DNA to check the TCRdb D call of TRBD1. CDR3 length: 15 residues. The germline CDR1 and CDR2 sequences are MDHEN and SYDVKM.

The rearrangement links TRBV20-1 to TRBJ2-5; the TCRdb call, TRBD2, lacks DNA for checking. In germline, CDR1 is DFQATT, CDR2 SNEGSKA (reference sequence). This CDR3 has 16 residues. The CDR3 sequence: CSATPALSTLQETQYF.

The chain recombines TRBV20-1 with TRBJ2-2. The CDR3 is 13 amino acids. In germline, CDR1 is DFQATT, CDR2 SNEGSKA (reference sequence). The CDR3 loop reads CSASRVSTGELFF.

The chain carries TRBV5-1 and TRBJ1-4; with no DNA, the TCRdb D assignment of TRBD1 cannot be verified. The CDR3 loop spans 14 amino acids. CDR1 SGHRS and CDR2 YFSETQ come from the germline V gene. CDR3 sequence reads: CASRRGQGGEKLFF.

V and J are TRBV25-1 and TRBJ2-2; with no DNA, the TCRdb D assignment of TRBD1 cannot be verified. Germline-derived CDR1 and CDR2 are MGHDK and SYGVNS. The CDR3 extends over 18 amino acids. CDR3 sequence: CASSETSRTGYNTGELFF. The full variable domain, its missing parts supplied by reference TRBV25-1 and TRBJ2-2, is EADIYQTPRYLVIGTGKKITLECSQTMGHDKMYWYQQDPGMELHLIHYSYGVNSTEKGDLSSESTVSRIRTEHFPLTLESARPSHTSQYLCASSETSRTGYNTGELFFGEGSRLTVL.

This chain links TRBV14 with TRBJ2-5; lacking DNA, the TRBD1 call made by TCRdb goes unchecked. This CDR3 is built from 18 residues. Germline V gives CDR1 SGHDN, CDR2 FVKESK. CDR3 amino acids: CASSNRDREFWESETQYF.

The V and J genes are TRBV2 and TRBJ2-4. The CDR3 has 18 residues. Germline assignment: CDR1 SNHLY and CDR2 FYNNEI. The CDR3 loop reads CASSDSFGGSLAKNIQYF.

The V and J genes are TRBV12-3 or TRBV12-4 and TRBJ2-5; the TRBD2 assignment by TCRdb is unverifiable without DNA. CDR3 length: 17 amino acids. The CDR3 region is CASSPTLGGGAQETQYF.

This chain connects TRBV10-1 to TRBJ2-5. The CDR3 loop spans 14 amino acids. CDR1 is WNHNN and CDR2 is SYGVQD in the germline V gene (reference sequence). Here the CDR3 reads CASSKTEHQETQYF.

This chain connects TRBV24-1 to TRBJ2-7; with no DNA, the TCRdb D assignment of TRBD1 cannot be verified. This CDR3 is 13 amino acids long. Per the germline V gene, CDR1 is KGHDR and CDR2 is SFDVKD. CDR3 sequence: CATPSGGGYEQYF.